The text below deals with one TCR beta chain. V was clipped by 0 bases and J by 7 bases; unmatched bases: 5. CDR1 is SGDLS and CDR2 is YYNGEE in the germline V gene. The CDR3 length is 14 residues. In the source study's methods: It was from reference gene primer amplification that nucleated cell counts were estimated. Profiled with immunoSEQ multiplex PCR; TCRdb holds only in-frame clones, not every one. Clone size and the V and J calls come from that table; the DNA yielded D and trimming. The sample records roughly 300,000 clones, 86% being singletons. The data belong to a study of blood T cell repertoires in COVID-19. Study details: Both acute and convalescent COVID-19 samples were obtained from the United States, Italy and Spain. Sources were T cells, B-cell-depleted T cells, or PBMCs; the material itself was cDNA or gDNA.

The material sequenced was peripheral blood. The TCR sequence derives from a woman aged 50 to 60 with acute or convalescent COVID-19. The chain links TRBV9 to TRBJ2-7, with 9 nucleotides matching TRBD2. CDR3 DNA: TGTGCCAGCAGCGTAGGGGGACTAGCAAGTGAGCAGTACTTC. It encodes CASSVGGLASEQYF.